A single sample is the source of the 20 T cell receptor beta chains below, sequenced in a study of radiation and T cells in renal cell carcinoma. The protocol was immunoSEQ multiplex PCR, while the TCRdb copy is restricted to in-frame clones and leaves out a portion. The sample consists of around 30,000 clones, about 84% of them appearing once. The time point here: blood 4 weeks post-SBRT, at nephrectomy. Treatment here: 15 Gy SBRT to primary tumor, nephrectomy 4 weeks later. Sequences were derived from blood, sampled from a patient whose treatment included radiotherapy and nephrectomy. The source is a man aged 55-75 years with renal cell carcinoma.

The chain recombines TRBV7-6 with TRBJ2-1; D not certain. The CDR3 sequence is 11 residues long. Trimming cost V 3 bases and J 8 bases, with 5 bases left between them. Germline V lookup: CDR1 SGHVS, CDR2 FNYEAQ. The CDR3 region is CASSFGDEQFF. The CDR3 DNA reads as TGTGCCAGCAGCTTTGGTGATGAGCAGTTCTTC.

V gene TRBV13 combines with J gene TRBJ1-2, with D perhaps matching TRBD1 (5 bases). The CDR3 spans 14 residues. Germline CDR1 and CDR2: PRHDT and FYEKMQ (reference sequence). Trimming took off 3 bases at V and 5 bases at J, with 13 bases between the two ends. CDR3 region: CASSFQGGFYGYTF. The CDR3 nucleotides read TGTGCCAGCAGCTTCCAGGGAGGCTTTTATGGCTACACCTTC.

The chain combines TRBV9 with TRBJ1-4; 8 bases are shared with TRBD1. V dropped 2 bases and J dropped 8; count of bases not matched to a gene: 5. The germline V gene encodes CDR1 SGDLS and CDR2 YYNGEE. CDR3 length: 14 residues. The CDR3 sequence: CASSVGQGSEKLFF. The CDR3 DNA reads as TGTGCCAGCAGCGTCGGACAGGGTAGCGAAAAACTGTTTTTT.

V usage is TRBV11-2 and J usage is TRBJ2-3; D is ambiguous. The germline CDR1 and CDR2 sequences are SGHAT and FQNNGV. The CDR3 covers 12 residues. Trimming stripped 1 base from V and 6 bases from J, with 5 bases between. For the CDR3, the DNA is TGTGCCAGCAGCTTAGCCGGGGATACGCAGTATTTT. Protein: CASSLAGDTQYF.

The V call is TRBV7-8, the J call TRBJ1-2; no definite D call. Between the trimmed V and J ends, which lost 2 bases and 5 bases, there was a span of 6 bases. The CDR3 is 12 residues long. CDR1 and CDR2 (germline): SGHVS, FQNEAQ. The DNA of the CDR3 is TGTGCCAGCAGCTTAAGTGGGTATGGCTACACCTTC. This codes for CASSLSGYGYTF.

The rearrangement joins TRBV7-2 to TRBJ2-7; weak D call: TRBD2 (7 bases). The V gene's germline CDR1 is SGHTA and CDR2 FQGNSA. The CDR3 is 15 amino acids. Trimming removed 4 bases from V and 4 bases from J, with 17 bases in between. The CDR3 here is CASSSNPGGAYEQYF. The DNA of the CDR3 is TGTGCCAGCAGCTCCAACCCTGGGGGGGCTTACGAGCAGTACTTC.

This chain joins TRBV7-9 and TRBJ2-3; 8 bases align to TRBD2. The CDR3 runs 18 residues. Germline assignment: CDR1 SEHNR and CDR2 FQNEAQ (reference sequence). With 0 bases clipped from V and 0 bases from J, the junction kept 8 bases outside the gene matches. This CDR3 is CASSLAIGLAGSTDTQYF. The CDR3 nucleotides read TGTGCCAGCAGCTTAGCAATCGGGCTAGCGGGTAGCACAGATACGCAGTATTTT.

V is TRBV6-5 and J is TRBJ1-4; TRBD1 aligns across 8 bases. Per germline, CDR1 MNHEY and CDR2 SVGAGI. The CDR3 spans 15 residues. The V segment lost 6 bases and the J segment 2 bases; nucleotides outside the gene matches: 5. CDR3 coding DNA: TGTGCCAGCAGCGCTCGACAGGGGACTAATGAAAAACTGTTTTTT. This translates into CASSARQGTNEKLFF.

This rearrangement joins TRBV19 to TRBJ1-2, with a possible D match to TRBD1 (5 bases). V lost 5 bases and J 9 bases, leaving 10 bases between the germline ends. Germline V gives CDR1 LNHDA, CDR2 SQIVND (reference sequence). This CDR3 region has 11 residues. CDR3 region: CASSGGLSYTF. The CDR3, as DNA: TGTGCCAGTAGTGGGGGTCTCAGCTACACCTTC.

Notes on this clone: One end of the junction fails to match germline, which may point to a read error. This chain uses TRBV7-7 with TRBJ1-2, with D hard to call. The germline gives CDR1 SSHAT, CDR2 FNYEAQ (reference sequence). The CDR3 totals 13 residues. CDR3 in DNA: TGTGCTAGCAGCTTATTCCCGGGAAGGGGCTACACCTTC. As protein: CASSLFPGRGYTF.

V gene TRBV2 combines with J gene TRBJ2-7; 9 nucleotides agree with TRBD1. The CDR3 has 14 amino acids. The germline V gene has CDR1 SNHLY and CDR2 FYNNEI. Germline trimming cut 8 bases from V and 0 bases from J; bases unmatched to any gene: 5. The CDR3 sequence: CASGLQGASYEQYF. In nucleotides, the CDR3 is TGTGCCAGCGGGTTACAGGGGGCCTCCTACGAGCAGTACTTC.

CDR3 in amino acids: CAINWREGLNTGELFF. In nucleotides, the CDR3 is TGTGCCATCAATTGGCGGGAGGGCCTTAACACCGGGGAGCTGTTTTTT. The chain links TRBV10-3 to TRBJ2-2, with 9 bases lining up with TRBD2. Germline V lookup: CDR1 ENHRY, CDR2 SYGVKD. Trimming took 7 bases from V and 2 from J; bases not matched to a gene: 8. The CDR3 has 16 residues.

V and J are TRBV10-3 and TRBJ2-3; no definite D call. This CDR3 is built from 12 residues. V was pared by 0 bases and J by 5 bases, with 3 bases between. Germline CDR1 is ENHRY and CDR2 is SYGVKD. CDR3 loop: CAISESRDTQYF. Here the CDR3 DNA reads TGTGCCATCAGTGAGTCGCGAGATACGCAGTATTTT.

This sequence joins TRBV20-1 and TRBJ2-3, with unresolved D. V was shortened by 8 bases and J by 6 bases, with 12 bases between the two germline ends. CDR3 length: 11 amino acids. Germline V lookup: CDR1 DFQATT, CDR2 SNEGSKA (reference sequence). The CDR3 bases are TGCAGTCCACAAACACCGGATACGCAGTATTTT. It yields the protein CSPQTPDTQYF.

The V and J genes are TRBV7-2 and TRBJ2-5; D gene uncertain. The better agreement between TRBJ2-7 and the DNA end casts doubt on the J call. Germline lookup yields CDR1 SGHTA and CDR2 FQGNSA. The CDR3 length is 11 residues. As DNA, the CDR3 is TGTGCCAGCACCGCCAAGTACGAGCAGTACTTC. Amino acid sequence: CASTAKYEQYF.

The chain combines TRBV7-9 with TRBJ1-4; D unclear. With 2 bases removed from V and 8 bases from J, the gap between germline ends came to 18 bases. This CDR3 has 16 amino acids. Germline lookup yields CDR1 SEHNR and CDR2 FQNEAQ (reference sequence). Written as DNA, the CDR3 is TGTGCCAGCAGCTTAAGTTCAAGTTGGTCCTTCGAAAAACTGTTTTTT. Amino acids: CASSLSSSWSFEKLFF.

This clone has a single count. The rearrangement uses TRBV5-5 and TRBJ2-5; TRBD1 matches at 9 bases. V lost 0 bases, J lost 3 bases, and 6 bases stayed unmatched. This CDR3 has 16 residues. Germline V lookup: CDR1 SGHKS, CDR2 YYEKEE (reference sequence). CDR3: CASSLAPTGGEETQYF. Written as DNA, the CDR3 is TGTGCCAGCAGCTTGGCCCCGACAGGGGGAGAAGAGACCCAGTACTTC.

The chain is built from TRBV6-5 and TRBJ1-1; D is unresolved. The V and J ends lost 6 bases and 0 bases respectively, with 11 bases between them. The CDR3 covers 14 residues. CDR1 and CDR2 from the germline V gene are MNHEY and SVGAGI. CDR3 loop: CASSSLTLNTEAFF. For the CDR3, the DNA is TGTGCCAGCAGCAGTCTCACTTTGAACACTGAAGCTTTCTTT.

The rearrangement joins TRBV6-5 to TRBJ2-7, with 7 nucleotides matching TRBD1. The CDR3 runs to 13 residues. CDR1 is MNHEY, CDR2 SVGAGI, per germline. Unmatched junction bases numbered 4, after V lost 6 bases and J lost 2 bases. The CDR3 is CASSKGTAYEQYF. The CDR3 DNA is TGTGCCAGCAGCAAGGGGACAGCCTACGAGCAGTACTTC.

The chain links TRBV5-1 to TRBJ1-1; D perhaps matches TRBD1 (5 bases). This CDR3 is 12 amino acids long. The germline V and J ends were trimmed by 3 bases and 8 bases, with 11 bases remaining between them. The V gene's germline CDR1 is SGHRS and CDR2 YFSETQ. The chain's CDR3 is CASSSQGPEAFF. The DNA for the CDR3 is TGCGCCAGCAGCTCCCAGGGACCCGAAGCTTTCTTT.